This T cell receptor beta chain was profiled in a study of PD-L1 blockade in urothelial cancer. In the study overall: Blood analysis was done at 3 weeks (second dose) and 6 weeks after treatment began.

Only in-frame clones appear in the TCRdb table, and some are missing; sequencing was by immunoSEQ multiplex PCR. Of about 52,000 clones listed, about 80% are singletons. This clone was found once. The CDR3 is 16 amino acids. Germline V gene sequence: CDR1 MNHEY, CDR2 SMNVEV (reference sequence). Trimming at V came to 3 bases and at J to 5 bases, leaving 8 bases not matched to a gene. This receptor was obtained from a man aged 35 to 55 with urothelial cancer. The input for sequencing was PBMCs, taken around atezolizumab (anti-PD-L1) treatment. This chain uses TRBV27 with TRBJ2-3; TRBD2 matches 10 bases. DNA of the CDR3: TGTGCCAGCAGTTTGGATAGCGGGAGGCCGGGAGATACGCAGTATTTT. Amino acids: CASSLDSGRPGDTQYF.